The present TCR beta chain was sequenced within a study of T cell clonotyping in hematopoietic cell transplantation. The repertoire was sequenced with immunoSEQ multiplex PCR; TCRdb's copy has only in-frame clones and lacks some. The sample records about 45,000 clones, 80% to 85% being singletons. The time point here: recipient sample about 28 days before transplant, after cytoreduction. This CDR3 comprises 10 residues. The sequence was obtained from a man in his 60s with myelodysplastic syndrome. Some clones in this sample may be carry-over from other donors' samples. This specimen was peripheral blood mononuclear cells, taken before stem cell transplant. The J gene is TRBJ1-1, the V gene TRBV21-1. TRBV21-1 is a known pseudogene. Written as DNA, the CDR3 is TGTGCCAGCATCTTTACTGAAGCTTTCTTT. The encoded protein is CASIFTEAFF.